A single sample gave rise to the 8 T cell receptor beta chains below, sequenced in a study of blood T cell repertoires in COVID-19. Generated by immunoSEQ multiplex PCR, the TCRdb table keeps only in-frame clones and is missing some. The repertoire holds fewer than 200,000 clones, with approximately 77% as singletons. Sequences were obtained from PBMCs or T cells enriched from blood (not recorded which). The receptors here all came from a man aged 55 to 70 who had recovered from COVID-19.

The chain uses TRBV7-3 and TRBJ2-3, with a tentative D call TRBD1 (7 bases). This CDR3 has 14 residues. The germline V gene has CDR1 SGHTA and CDR2 FQGTGA. Trimming took 3 bases from V and 4 from J, leaving 11 bases between them. The CDR3 region is CASSFSRGADTQYF. CDR3 DNA: TGTGCCAGCAGCTTTTCCAGGGGGGCAGATACGCAGTATTTT.

This sequence joins TRBV27 and TRBJ2-2; 10 bases are shared with TRBD2. The CDR3 loop spans 15 amino acids. After removal of 4 bases from V and 7 bases from J, the junction contained 6 bases not matched to a gene. Germline-derived CDR1 and CDR2 are MNHEY and SMNVEV (reference sequence). The CDR3 loop reads CASSSLAGASGELFF. DNA of the CDR3: TGTGCCAGCAGTTCGCTAGCGGGAGCGAGCGGGGAGCTGTTTTTT.

V gene TRBV9 combines with J gene TRBJ2-7; D gene ambiguous. In germline, CDR1 is SGDLS, CDR2 YYNGEE. V was clipped by 0 bases and J by 0 bases, with 7 bases between them. The length of the CDR3 is 14 residues. CDR3 loop: CASSVEQFSYEQYF. CDR3 nucleotides: TGTGCCAGCAGCGTAGAACAGTTCTCCTACGAGCAGTACTTC.

Details on this clone: One end of the junction varies from germline; a read error may be responsible. The rearrangement links TRBV5-1 to TRBJ2-7, with 10 bases matching TRBD1. The CDR3 sequence is 14 residues long. Germline V gene lookup returns CDR1 SGHRS and CDR2 YFSETQ. The CDR3 loop reads CASSRGQGSSEQYF. The CDR3 DNA is TGCGCCAGCAGCAGGGGACAGGGGTCCTCCGAGCAGTACTTC.

This clone occurred a few times. The chain recombines TRBV28 with TRBJ2-2; 10 nucleotides line up with TRBD1. This CDR3 has 15 amino acids. Unmatched junction bases numbered 5, after V lost 6 bases and J lost 4 bases. Germline values: CDR1 MDHEN, CDR2 SYDVKM. The CDR3 loop is CASRRTGGRTGELFF. The CDR3 DNA follows: TGTGCCAGCAGAAGGACAGGGGGGCGCACCGGGGAGCTGTTTTTT.

The chain links TRBV5-4 to TRBJ1-2, with D perhaps matching TRBD1 (5 bases). Deletions cut 3 bases from V and 5 bases from J, with 14 bases between. CDR3 length: 14 residues. Germline CDR1 and CDR2: SGHNT and YYREEE (reference sequence). The CDR3 nucleotides are TGTGCCAGCAGCTCGGACGGGGGTTGGTATGGCTACACCTTC. Translation gives CASSSDGGWYGYTF.

V gene TRBV2 combines with J gene TRBJ1-5, with 7 bases aligning to TRBD1. V gave up 4 bases and J gave up 4 bases; unmatched junction bases: 4. This CDR3 spans 14 amino acids. Germline values: CDR1 SNHLY, CDR2 FYNNEI. The CDR3 DNA reads TGTGCCAGCAGTGTGGGACAGCCAAATCAGCCCCAGCATTTT. Residues: CASSVGQPNQPQHF. Together with reference TRBV2 and TRBJ1-5, the CDR3 gives the full variable domain: EPEVTQTPSHQVTQMGQEVILRCVPISNHLYFYWYRQILGQKVEFLVSFYNNEISEKSEIFDDQFSVERPDGSNFTLKIRSTKLEDSAMYFCASSVGQPNQPQHFGDGTRLSIL.

V gene TRBV2 combines with J gene TRBJ1-1, with a tentative D call TRBD1 (6 bases). Germline lookup yields CDR1 SNHLY and CDR2 FYNNEI. The V gene lost 7 bases and the J gene lost 3 bases, with 18 bases spanning the gap. This CDR3 has 15 residues. The CDR3 sequence: CASTGLGGADTEAFF. DNA for the CDR3: TGTGCCAGCACCGGACTCGGGGGGGCCGACACTGAAGCTTTCTTT.